This T cell receptor (beta chain) originates from a study of shared T cell receptors in the human thymus. Produced via immunoSEQ multiplex PCR; TCRdb's table is partial and in-frame only. This sample has about 500,000 clones, with 78% found just once. The germline gives CDR1 SGHAT, CDR2 FQNNGV. The CDR3 has 14 amino acids. Trimming cost V 5 bases and J 1 base, with 12 bases left between them. These data also featured in a second study, about human thymus T cells. That report adds: Donors were healthy Finnish infants having corrective surgery for congenital heart defects. Thymus specimens were resections from corrective heart surgery. Usage of V and J genes appeared biased in thymic and blood repertoires.

The TCR was taken from a boy younger than two with a congenital heart defect. The chain has TRBV11-2 and TRBJ2-7; a possible D gene is TRBD2 (5 bases). The sample consisted of thymocytes. The DNA for the CDR3 is TGTGCCAGCAGCCGGGAACGGATGTCCTACGAGCAGTACTTC. It yields the protein CASSRERMSYEQYF.